These 19 T cell receptor beta chains originate from one sample sequenced in a study of post-analysis software for immune sequencing data. Unique molecular identifiers were carried by the TCR beta cDNA libraries. TCRdb re-analysed the PCR reads in MiXCR, keeping a single row per CDR3 protein. The sample has 740,000 or so distinct CDR3 sequences, roughly 50% seen once. Study-level findings and limits: Relative to controls, patients had 5 or 6 TRBV segments at higher frequency, with TRBV5-6, TRBV5-1 and TRBV20-1 among these.

Antigens for these TCRs are unknown. The sample comprised blood. These receptors were collected from a girl under 18 with multiple sclerosis.

This chain connects TRBV19 to TRBJ2-5; 8 nucleotides agree with TRBD1. This CDR3 contains 12 residues. V lost 7 bases, J lost 5 bases, and 3 bases stayed unmatched. In germline, CDR1 is LNHDA, CDR2 SQIVND (reference sequence). The CDR3 here is CASTRTGETQYF. The CDR3 region has the DNA TGTGCCAGTACCCGGACAGGGGAGACCCAGTACTTC.

The V gene is TRBV3-1, the J gene TRBJ2-3, with 10 bases fitting TRBD2. CDR1 and CDR2 (germline): LGHDT, YNNKEL (reference sequence). V lost 5 bases and J lost 2; bases outside the gene matches: 13. CDR3 length: 18 residues. For the CDR3, the DNA is TGTGCCAGCAGCTCAGGACTAGCGGTCGATTCTGCCACAGATACGCAGTATTTT. Protein product: CASSSGLAVDSATDTQYF.

V gene TRBV7-9 combines with J gene TRBJ2-1; 12 bases match TRBD2. J lost 9 bases, V lost 5 bases, and 17 bases had no gene match. The CDR3 runs to 18 residues. Per the germline V gene, CDR1 is SEHNR and CDR2 is FQNEAQ (reference sequence). CDR3 protein: CASSVQALAGGPVGEQFF. CDR3 nucleotide sequence: TGTGCCAGCAGCGTTCAGGCCCTAGCGGGGGGGCCGGTGGGTGAGCAGTTCTTC.

This chain links TRBV5-5 with TRBJ2-1, with 9 nucleotides matching TRBD1. The germline CDR1 and CDR2 sequences are SGHKS and YYEKEE (reference sequence). The CDR3 spans 15 residues. V shed 4 bases and J 6 bases; nucleotides not matched to a gene: 8. The CDR3 region is CASSPGDREGNEQFF. In DNA form, the CDR3 reads TGTGCCAGCAGCCCCGGGGACAGGGAGGGCAATGAGCAGTTCTTC.

The V and J genes are TRBV25-1 and TRBJ1-2; tentatively, D is TRBD1 (5 bases). Trimming shortened V by 3 bases and J by 4 bases, and 15 bases separated the two germline ends. From germline, CDR1 is MGHDK and CDR2 SYGVNS. This CDR3 comprises 15 residues. The CDR3 loop is CASSDPGLTAYGYTF. DNA for the CDR3: TGTGCCAGCAGTGACCCGGGACTCACGGCCTATGGCTACACCTTC.

The V gene is TRBV10-3, the J gene TRBJ1-1; D perhaps matches TRBD1 (5 bases). The CDR3 sequence is 16 residues long. The V and J ends lost 0 bases and 0 bases respectively, with 11 bases between them. Germline V gives CDR1 ENHRY, CDR2 SYGVKD. The CDR3 sequence: CAISESQTALNTEAFF. The CDR3 region has the DNA TGTGCCATCAGTGAGTCCCAGACAGCCTTGAACACTGAAGCTTTCTTT.

This clonotype occurred a few times. The rearrangement uses TRBV12-3 or TRBV12-4 and TRBJ2-7, with D hard to call. The germline V and J ends were trimmed by 5 bases and 4 bases, with 6 bases remaining between them. The CDR3 is 11 amino acids. CDR3 loop: CASSNIYEQYF. The CDR3 DNA follows: TGTGCCAGCAGTAATATATACGAGCAGTACTTC.

The chain combines TRBV7-8 with TRBJ2-5, with a tentative D call TRBD2 (6 bases). The J call may be incorrect, as the DNA end agrees better with TRBJ2-7. Germline V gene lookup returns CDR1 SGHVS and CDR2 FQNEAQ. The CDR3 totals 17 residues. Here the CDR3 DNA reads TGTGCCAGCAGCGAAGCATTTGGGGACTCATTCTCCTACGAGCAGTACTTC. Protein sequence: CASSEAFGDSFSYEQYF.

The V and J genes are TRBV7-9 and TRBJ2-5, with a possible D match to TRBD2 (5 bases). With 0 bases removed from V and 5 bases from J, the gap between germline ends came to 13 bases. CDR1 is SEHNR and CDR2 is FQNEAQ in the germline V gene (reference sequence). This CDR3 region has 15 residues. CDR3 DNA sequence: TGTGCCAGCAGCTTAGCGCCGAGTAGCGAGGAGACCCAGTACTTC. The encoded protein is CASSLAPSSEETQYF.

This clonotype came up a few times. V and J are TRBV15 and TRBJ1-1, with 8 bases fitting TRBD1. The CDR3 is made up of 15 amino acids. The germline gives CDR1 LNHNV, CDR2 YYDKDF (reference sequence). V trimming: 0 bases; J trimming: 6 bases; junction bases outside the gene matches: 6. The DNA of the CDR3 is TGTGCCACCAGCAGAGAGGACAGGGCTCGGGCTGAAGCTTTCTTT. This encodes CATSREDRARAEAFF.

CDR3 sequence reads: CASRLGQGVNTEAFF. As DNA, the CDR3 is TGTGCCAGCAGGCTAGGACAGGGCGTCAACACTGAAGCTTTCTTT. This rearrangement joins TRBV6-2 or TRBV6-3 to TRBJ1-1, with 8 bases fitting TRBD1. This CDR3 is built from 15 residues. Per the germline V gene, CDR1 is MNHEY and CDR2 is SVGEGT. Losses at the gene ends were 6 bases for V and 2 bases for J; bases not matched to a gene: 8.

The chain couples TRBV5-1 to TRBJ2-5; 7 bases line up with TRBD2. With 4 bases clipped from V and 2 bases from J, the junction kept 5 bases outside the gene matches. The CDR3 loop spans 14 amino acids. CDR1 SGHRS and CDR2 YFSETQ come from the germline V gene. The CDR3 DNA reads TGCGCCAGCAGCCCACTAGCGCAGCAAGAGACCCAGTACTTC. Translating gives CASSPLAQQETQYF.

In this sample, this clonotype turned up once. The chain combines TRBV6-5 with TRBJ2-7; 10 bases fit TRBD2. Germline CDR1 MNHEY, CDR2 SVGAGI. V was pared by 0 bases and J by 3 bases, with 11 bases of the junction left unmatched. This CDR3 spans 18 amino acids. The CDR3 loop is CASSYSFSSGSLFYEQYF. The CDR3 nucleotides are TGTGCCAGCAGTTACTCGTTCTCTAGCGGGAGTCTCTTCTACGAGCAGTACTTC.

J is TRBJ2-4 and V is TRBV10-3; perhaps TRBD2 as D (6 bases). The J call is doubtful: the DNA matches TRBJ2-7 better. The CDR3 totals 13 residues. Germline V gives CDR1 ENHRY, CDR2 SYGVKD. This CDR3 is CAVTSNERYEQYF. As DNA, the CDR3 is TGTGCCGTCACTAGCAACGAAAGATACGAGCAGTACTTC.

This clonotype has only one observation. V usage is TRBV3-1 and J usage is TRBJ2-7, with 9 bases that match TRBD2. Germline CDR1 reads LGHDT; CDR2 reads YNNKEL (reference sequence). The ends lost 1 base at V and 9 bases at J; junction bases unmatched: 10. The CDR3 has 15 amino acids. For the CDR3, the DNA is TGTGCCAGCAGCCAAGTCCTAGCGGGGACCTCCCGGCAGTACTTC. Translated: CASSQVLAGTSRQYF.

A few counts support this clonotype. This rearrangement joins TRBV12-3 or TRBV12-4 to TRBJ2-5; D may be TRBD1 or TRBD2 (6 bases each). CDR3 length: 15 residues. Trimming removed 3 bases at V and 3 bases at J, with 14 bases between. CDR3: CASSFLTGAEETQYF. CDR3 nucleotide sequence: TGTGCCAGCAGTTTTTTAACGGGGGCAGAAGAGACCCAGTACTTC.

The V call is TRBV7-9, the J call TRBJ2-1; no reliable D call. This CDR3 has 15 residues. CDR1 is SEHNR and CDR2 is FQNEAQ in the germline V gene (reference sequence). The ends were cut back, 4 bases at V and 0 bases at J, with 10 bases in the middle. As DNA, the CDR3 is TGTGCCAGCAGCTCCCGGGCGTACTCCTACAATGAGCAGTTCTTC. This encodes CASSSRAYSYNEQFF. Full variable domain (remainder filled in from reference TRBV7-9 and TRBJ2-1): DTGVSQNPRHKITKRGQNVTFRCDPISEHNRLYWYRQTLGQGPEFLTYFQNEAQLEKSRLLSDRFSAERPKGSFSTLEIQRTEQGDSAMYLCASSSRAYSYNEQFFGPGTRLTVL.

The chain joins TRBV4-1 to TRBJ1-5, with D perhaps TRBD1 (5 bases). Germline-derived CDR1 and CDR2 are MGHRA and YSYEKL. Trimming shortened V by 2 bases and J by 5 bases, and 10 bases separated the two germline ends. The CDR3 is 14 residues long. The CDR3 loop reads CASSQPGPDQPQHF. The CDR3 DNA is TGCGCCAGCAGCCAACCGGGGCCGGATCAGCCCCAGCATTTT.

The chain links TRBV5-4 to TRBJ1-2; tentatively, D is TRBD1 (6 bases). Per the germline V gene, CDR1 is SGHNT and CDR2 is YYREEE (reference sequence). The CDR3 has 14 amino acids. Trimming took off 2 bases at V and 8 bases at J, with 16 bases between the two ends. The CDR3 reads CASSFQQGIRGYTF. In DNA form, the CDR3 reads TGTGCCAGCAGCTTTCAACAGGGAATAAGGGGCTACACCTTC.